The 14 T cell receptor beta chains below all came from one sample that was sequenced in a study of siplizumab effects on memory and regulatory T cells. TCRdb's table, derived via immunoSEQ multiplex PCR, lists solely in-frame clones and lacks some. Among around 100,000 clones listed, 94% were seen once. The sequenced sample consisted of non-Treg CD4+ T cells sorted from blood. The receptors were gathered from a human donor in good health.

The chain employs TRBV28 and TRBJ2-2, with D hard to call. Trimming cost V 8 bases and J 6 bases, with 16 bases left between them. The CDR3 contains 14 residues. Germline-derived CDR1 and CDR2 are MDHEN and SYDVKM. This CDR3 reads CASQTPSVPGELFF. The CDR3, as DNA: TGTGCCAGCCAAACCCCGTCGGTCCCCGGGGAGCTGTTTTTT. The variable domain in full, with the rest retrieved from reference TRBV28 and TRBJ2-2, is DVKVTQSSRYLVKRTGEKVFLECVQDMDHENMFWYRQDPGLGLRLIYFSYDVKMKEKGDIPEGYSVSREKKERFSLILESASTNQTSMYLCASQTPSVPGELFFGEGSRLTVL.

The V gene is TRBV28, the J gene TRBJ1-5, with 7 bases lining up with TRBD1. After removal of 5 bases from V and 6 bases from J, the junction contained 7 bases not matched to a gene. CDR3 size: 14 residues. CDR1 and CDR2 from the germline V gene are MDHEN and SYDVKM. CDR3 coding DNA: TGTGCCAGCAGTAGGGCAGGGGGAGGTCAGCCCCAGCATTTT. Its protein is CASSRAGGGQPQHF.

The chain uses TRBV29-1 and TRBJ1-1; 7 nucleotides align to TRBD1. CDR1 and CDR2 (germline): SQVTM, ANQGSEA. The CDR3 consists of 13 residues. V lost 7 bases, J lost 3 bases, and 8 bases stayed unmatched. Here the CDR3 reads CSALGQTDTEAFF. The CDR3 nucleotides are TGCAGCGCCTTGGGACAGACGGACACTGAAGCTTTCTTT. The variable domain in full, with the rest retrieved from reference TRBV29-1 and TRBJ1-1, is SAVISQKPSRDICQRGTSLTIQCQVDSQVTMMFWYRQQPGQSLTLIATANQGSEATYESGFVIDKFPISRPNLTFSTLTVSNMSPEDSSIYLCSALGQTDTEAFFGQGTRLTVV.

This chain joins TRBV5-5 and TRBJ1-2; D possibly corresponds to TRBD1 (5 bases). The CDR3 is 14 amino acids. From germline, CDR1 is SGHKS and CDR2 YYEKEE (reference sequence). V lost 4 bases, J lost 3 bases, and 13 bases lay in between. CDR3 coding DNA: TGTGCCAGCAGCACACCGGGACGAGACTATGGCTACACCTTC. Encoded protein: CASSTPGRDYGYTF.

The chain employs TRBV5-4 and TRBJ2-7; 9 nucleotides align to TRBD2. The V segment lost 3 bases and the J segment 6 bases; nucleotides outside the gene matches: 13. There are 16 residues in the CDR3. CDR1 and CDR2 from the germline V gene are SGHNT and YYREEE (reference sequence). The CDR3 DNA sequence: TGTGCCAGCAGCTCAACCCTAGCGGGGCCGAGGGGCGAGCAGTACTTC. This gives the protein CASSSTLAGPRGEQYF. Using reference TRBV5-4 and TRBJ2-7 for the parts outside the CDR3, the full variable domain is ETGVTQSPTHLIKTRGQQVTLRCSSQSGHNTVSWYQQALGQGPQFIFQYYREEENGRGNFPPRFSGLQFPNYSSELNVNALELDDSALYLCASSSTLAGPRGEQYFGPGTRLTVT.

This rearrangement joins TRBV7-3 to TRBJ2-1, with unresolved D. The CDR3 sequence is 17 residues long. Germline lookup yields CDR1 SGHTA and CDR2 FQGTGA. With 1 base removed from V and 0 bases from J, the gap between germline ends came to 13 bases. CDR3 in DNA: TGTGCCAGCAGCTTAATAGGGCGGCGGAGCTCCTACAATGAGCAGTTCTTC. This encodes CASSLIGRRSSYNEQFF.

This chain uses TRBV11-2 with TRBJ2-7, with D tentatively TRBD1 or TRBD2 (6 bases each). The CDR3 consists of 14 residues. Germline V lookup: CDR1 SGHAT, CDR2 FQNNGV. The V and J ends lost 5 bases and 2 bases respectively, with 13 bases between them. CDR3 bases: TGTGCCAGCAGCCCTAGCGAGGGGGCCTACGAGCAGTACTTC. This encodes CASSPSEGAYEQYF.

The chain combines TRBV19 with TRBJ2-2; TRBD2 agrees at 9 bases. The CDR3 runs to 15 residues. After removal of 7 bases from V and 2 bases from J, the junction contained 5 bases not matched to a gene. Germline assignment: CDR1 LNHDA and CDR2 SQIVND (reference sequence). The CDR3 sequence is CASNLAGANTGELFF. The CDR3 nucleotides read TGTGCCAGTAATTTAGCGGGAGCCAACACCGGGGAGCTGTTTTTT.

The V call is TRBV27, the J call TRBJ1-5; the match to TRBD1 covers 11 bases. The junction had 4 bases not matched to a gene; V was cut back by 0 bases and J by 0 bases. This CDR3 is 18 amino acids long. The germline V gene has CDR1 MNHEY and CDR2 SMNVEV (reference sequence). The DNA of the CDR3 is TGTGCCAGCAGTTTATCGGGGACAGGGGGGGCTAGCAATCAGCCCCAGCATTTT. Translated: CASSLSGTGGASNQPQHF.

The chain combines TRBV2 with TRBJ2-3, with TRBD2 matching over 8 bases. The CDR3 runs to 14 residues. Germline V CDR1 and CDR2: SNHLY, FYNNEI. Trimming removed 9 bases from V and 5 bases from J; junction bases left unmatched: 10. The CDR3 spells CASVGLAGVDTQYF. DNA for the CDR3: TGTGCCAGTGTGGGGCTAGCGGGTGTAGATACGCAGTATTTT.

A word on this clone: At one of its ends the junction is not consistent with the germline gene, which may arise from a read error. This sample also contains other DNA sequences that code for the same CDR3. The chain recombines TRBV7-9 with TRBJ1-1; 9 nucleotides match TRBD1. Per germline, CDR1 SEHNR and CDR2 FQNEAQ (reference sequence). This CDR3 comprises 17 residues. The CDR3 protein is CASSLRTGEDGNTEAFF. CDR3 in DNA: TGTGCCAGCAGCTTGAGGACAGGGGAGGACGGGAACACTGAGGCTTTCTTT.

The chain carries TRBV9 and TRBJ1-2; D call uncertain. The CDR3 contains 13 residues. CDR1 and CDR2 from the germline V gene are SGDLS and YYNGEE. V lost 0 bases and J 8 bases, leaving 11 bases between the germline ends. The CDR3 DNA is TGTGCCAGCAGCGTAGATGTCCGGCAGGGCTACACCTTC. It yields the protein CASSVDVRQGYTF. Drawing the rest from reference TRBV9 and TRBJ1-2, the complete variable domain is DSGVTQTPKHLITATGQRVTLRCSPRSGDLSVYWYQQSLDQGLQFLIQYYNGEERAKGNILERFSAQQFPDLHSELNLSSLELGDSALYFCASSVDVRQGYTFGSGTRLTVV.

This chain connects TRBV10-2 to TRBJ2-3; D is uncertain. CDR3 length equals 15 residues. The germline V and J ends were trimmed by 5 bases and 1 base, with 13 bases remaining between them. Germline-derived CDR1 and CDR2 are WSHSY and SAAADI. The CDR3 DNA follows: TGCGCCAGCAGTCCAGACCACGCCCGCACAGATACGCAGTATTTT. Translated, it gives CASSPDHARTDTQYF.

The rearrangement links TRBV25-1 to TRBJ2-5; D might be TRBD2 (5 bases). CDR1 is MGHDK, CDR2 SYGVNS, per germline. With 1 base removed from V and 2 bases from J, the gap between germline ends came to 14 bases. The CDR3 has 16 amino acids. The CDR3 coding sequence is TGTGCCAGCAGTGAATCAGTCCGGGATACACAAGAGACCCAGTACTTC. Translated: CASSESVRDTQETQYF.